This TCR beta chain was sequenced during a study of blood T cell repertoires in COVID-19. Trimming removed 5 bases at V and 6 bases at J, with 20 bases between. The CDR3 runs 15 residues. Germline V gene sequence: CDR1 LNHNV, CDR2 YYDKDF (reference sequence). Measured with immunoSEQ multiplex PCR; TCRdb has only the in-frame clones, and not every one. The sample has 35,000 to 45,000 clones, around nine tenths seen once. Sequences were obtained from peripheral blood. This clonotype was sampled from a human donor in a cohort sampled during active COVID-19. The V call is TRBV15, the J call TRBJ2-7; a possible D gene is TRBD2 (7 bases). This CDR3 reads CATSGGADVGSEQYF. In nucleotides, the CDR3 is TGTGCCACCAGCGGGGGGGCTGATGTAGGGAGCGAGCAGTACTTC.